This T cell receptor (beta chain) was retrieved from a study of regulatory T cells in long-lasting Graves disease. Notes on the study in general: Only peripheral blood was studied, not thyroid tissue.

As for time point: newly diagnosed GD, antithyroid drugs for less than 3 months. PBMC-extracted RNA yielded the TCR library. This clonotype was observed a few times. Its antigen is unknown. Investigators prepared the TCR beta libraries by applying iRepertoire HTBI primers and Arm-PCR of CDR3 regions. TCRdb reanalysed the multiplex PCR reads using MiXCR and keeps one entry per CDR3 protein. The table includes 360,000 or so distinct CDR3 sequences, about 11% detected once. V was clipped by 8 bases and J by 6 bases; unmatched bases: 8. This CDR3 has 13 amino acids. CDR1 is LNHDA, CDR2 SQIVND, per germline (reference sequence). The sample was also reused in another study, on T cells in Graves' hyperthyroidism and ophthalmopathy. From that paper: Hyperthyroidism in the patients, aged 18 to 65, was newly diagnosed and under 2 months in duration.

The TCR sequence derives from a woman aged 18 to 35 with Graves disease. Here the sequenced sample was peripheral blood mononuclear cells (PBMCs), taken at new diagnosis, from a patient treated with antithyroid drugs. V and J are TRBV19 and TRBJ1-2; 8 nucleotides agree with TRBD1. This CDR3 reads CASAPETGDGYTF. CDR3 in DNA: TGTGCCAGTGCACCCGAGACAGGGGATGGCTACACCTTC.